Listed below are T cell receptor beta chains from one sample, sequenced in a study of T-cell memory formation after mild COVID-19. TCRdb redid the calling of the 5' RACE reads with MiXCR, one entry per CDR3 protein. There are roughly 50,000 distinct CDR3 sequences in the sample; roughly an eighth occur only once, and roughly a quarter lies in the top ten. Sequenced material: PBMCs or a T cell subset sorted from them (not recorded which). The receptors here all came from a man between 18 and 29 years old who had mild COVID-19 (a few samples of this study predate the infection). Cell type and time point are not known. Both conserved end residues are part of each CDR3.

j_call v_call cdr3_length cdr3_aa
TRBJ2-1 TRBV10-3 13 CAIKSGGADEQFF
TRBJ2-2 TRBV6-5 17 CASSYGTGGADTGELFF
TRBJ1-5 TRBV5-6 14 CASSLRGAGQPQHF
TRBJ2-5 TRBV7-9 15 CASSAPTGGWETQYF
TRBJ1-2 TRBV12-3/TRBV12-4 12 CASSLQGYGYTF
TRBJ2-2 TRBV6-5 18 CASRTRISGVSSTGELFF
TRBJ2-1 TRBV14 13 CASSQSLGNEQFF
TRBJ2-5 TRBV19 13 CASSIEGTETQYF
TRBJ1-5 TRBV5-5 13 CASSGQGDQPQHF
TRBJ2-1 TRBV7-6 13 CASSQTTGYEQFF
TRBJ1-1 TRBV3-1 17 CASSPPRVVRPNTEAFF
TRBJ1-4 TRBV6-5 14 CASRPQGSNEKLFF
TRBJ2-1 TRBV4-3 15 CASSPTKGASNEQFF
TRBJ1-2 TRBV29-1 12 CSAMDDPYGYTF
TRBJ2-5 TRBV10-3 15 CAISQTGDPTETQYF
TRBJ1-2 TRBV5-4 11 CASSLTGIYTF
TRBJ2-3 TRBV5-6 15 CASRLAGGFTDTQYF
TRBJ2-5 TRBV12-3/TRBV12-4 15 CASSLLRGGVETQYF
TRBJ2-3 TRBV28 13 CASSLLEYDTQYF
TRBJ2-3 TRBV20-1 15 CSAPWAGGPADTQYF
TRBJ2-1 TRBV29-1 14 CSVRTESSYNEQFF
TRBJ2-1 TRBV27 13 CATTGTTYNEQFF
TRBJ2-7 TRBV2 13 CASRRAGTNEQYF
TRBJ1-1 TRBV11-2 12 CASSHQGAEAFF
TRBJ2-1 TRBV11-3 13 CASSLVPSSEQFF
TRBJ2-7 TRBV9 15 CASTRGGDKTYEQYF
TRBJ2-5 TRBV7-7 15 CASSPLGSLLETQYF
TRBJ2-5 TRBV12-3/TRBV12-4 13 CASQWGVQETQYF
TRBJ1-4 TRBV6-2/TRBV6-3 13 CASRRQGEEKLFF
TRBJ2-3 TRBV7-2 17 CASSAARQALSTDTQYF